These 25 T cell receptor beta chains share one sample of origin, sequenced in a study of blood T cell repertoires in COVID-19. Only in-frame clones appear in the TCRdb table, and some are missing; sequencing was by immunoSEQ multiplex PCR. Here the sample spans fewer than 250,000 clones, approximately 85% being singletons. Sequenced input: peripheral blood. The origin of the receptors is a man aged 50-60 years with acute or convalescent COVID-19.

The rearrangement uses TRBV6-2 or TRBV6-3 and TRBJ2-7; 8 bases align to TRBD1. V shed 5 bases, J shed 3 bases, and the junction held 6 bases outside the gene matches. The CDR3 is 14 residues long. Germline CDR1 and CDR2: MNHEY and SVGEGT. DNA of the CDR3: TGTGCCAGCAGTCTCGGAACAGGGGGCTACGAGCAGTACTTC. Amino acid sequence: CASSLGTGGYEQYF.

The V call is TRBV2, the J call TRBJ2-7; D uncertain. Germline-derived CDR1 and CDR2 are SNHLY and FYNNEI. The ends were cut back, 4 bases at V and 5 bases at J, with 6 bases in the middle. This CDR3 is built from 11 residues. This chain's CDR3 is CASSVTDEQYF. CDR3 bases: TGTGCCAGCAGTGTTACGGACGAGCAGTACTTC.

The chain carries TRBV15 and TRBJ2-3; D perhaps matches TRBD1 (6 bases). The CDR3 sequence is 15 residues long. Germline V gene sequence: CDR1 LNHNV, CDR2 YYDKDF (reference sequence). Trimming left V 1 base short and J 3 bases short, with 11 bases between. CDR3 in DNA: TGTGCCACCAGCAGAGTTCCCAGGGGAACAGATACGCAGTATTTT. This translates into CATSRVPRGTDTQYF.

J is TRBJ1-2 and V is TRBV24-1, with 9 bases identical to TRBD1. The CDR3 sequence is 15 residues long. Germline V gene lookup returns CDR1 KGHDR and CDR2 SFDVKD. V trimming: 4 bases; J trimming: 4 bases; junction bases outside the gene matches: 6. The CDR3 here is CATSDATGGFYGYTF. The CDR3 DNA is TGTGCCACCAGTGACGCTACAGGGGGCTTCTATGGCTACACCTTC.

The chain links TRBV12-3 or TRBV12-4 to TRBJ2-4, with TRBD1 matching over 8 bases. Unmatched junction bases numbered 8, after V lost 7 bases and J lost 9 bases. The length of the CDR3 is 13 residues. CDR3 sequence: CASTRQGWSIQYF. The CDR3, as DNA: TGTGCCAGCACCCGACAGGGGTGGAGCATTCAGTACTTC.

The V call is TRBV4-1, the J call TRBJ2-1; 8 bases are shared with TRBD1. Germline CDR1 MGHRA, CDR2 YSYEKL. V lost 3 bases to trimming and J lost 9 bases; unmatched junction nucleotides: 10. The length of the CDR3 is 15 residues. CDR3 protein: CASSQRRDRSVEQFF. In DNA form, the CDR3 reads TGCGCCAGCAGCCAGAGGCGGGACAGGTCCGTTGAGCAGTTCTTC.

The rearrangement joins TRBV5-1 to TRBJ1-1; 7 nucleotides agree with TRBD1. Germline values: CDR1 SGHRS, CDR2 YFSETQ. The CDR3 is 13 amino acids. Trimming removed 6 bases from V and 4 bases from J; junction bases left unmatched: 6. The CDR3 region is CASTWQGGTEAFF. CDR3 in DNA: TGCGCCAGCACCTGGCAGGGGGGCACTGAAGCTTTCTTT.

The chain is built from TRBV30 and TRBJ1-5; 7 bases match TRBD1. This CDR3 has 15 amino acids. J was trimmed by 0 bases and V by 0 bases; bases with no gene match: 2. Germline V CDR1 and CDR2: GTSNPN, SVGIG (reference sequence). CDR3 DNA sequence: TGTGCCTGGAGTGTACAGGGGACTAGCAATCAGCCCCAGCATTTT. Translating gives CAWSVQGTSNQPQHF.

The chain is built from TRBV4-1 and TRBJ1-5, with D possibly matching TRBD1 (6 bases). V dropped 3 bases and J dropped 2 bases, with 11 bases sitting between them. Per germline, CDR1 MGHRA and CDR2 YSYEKL. This CDR3 is built from 15 residues. The CDR3 is CASSQGATGNQPQHF. In DNA, the CDR3 is TGCGCCAGCAGCCAGGGGGCGACAGGCAATCAGCCCCAGCATTTT.

The chain joins TRBV5-1 to TRBJ2-2; 9 bases align to TRBD2. In germline, CDR1 is SGHRS, CDR2 YFSETQ. There are 16 residues in the CDR3. With V trimmed by 0 bases and J by 7 bases, 7 bases remained unmatched. CDR3 DNA: TGCGCCAGCAGCTTGGTGACTAGCGGTCGGCTCGGGGAGCTGTTTTTT. It translates to CASSLVTSGRLGELFF.

The rearrangement joins TRBV6-5 to TRBJ2-7; 9 positions agree with TRBD1. The length of the CDR3 is 13 residues. With 7 bases clipped from V and 3 bases from J, the junction kept 4 bases outside the gene matches. Germline V gene sequence: CDR1 MNHEY, CDR2 SVGAGI. CDR3: CASTGTGYYEQYF. The CDR3 DNA reads as TGTGCCAGCACAGGGACAGGGTACTACGAGCAGTACTTC.

The gene calls are TRBV9 and TRBJ1-5, with D uncertain. Trimming stripped 0 bases from V and 3 bases from J, with 13 bases between. CDR1 SGDLS and CDR2 YYNGEE come from the germline V gene. CDR3 length: 16 residues. The CDR3 loop reads CASSVDGVQPNQPQHF. The CDR3 DNA sequence: TGTGCCAGCAGCGTAGACGGGGTCCAGCCCAATCAGCCCCAGCATTTT.

V is TRBV2 and J is TRBJ2-7; 8 nucleotides line up with TRBD1. The CDR3 loop spans 14 amino acids. The ends lost 6 bases at V and 4 bases at J; junction bases unmatched: 8. Germline CDR1 is SNHLY and CDR2 is FYNNEI. The CDR3 reads CASRGTGGRYEQYF. As DNA, the CDR3 is TGTGCCAGCAGGGGCACAGGGGGAAGGTACGAGCAGTACTTC.

The J gene is TRBJ2-2, the V gene TRBV9; TRBD2 is a possible D gene (5 bases). Germline-derived CDR1 and CDR2 are SGDLS and YYNGEE. The CDR3 spans 18 residues. V lost 0 bases and J lost 7, with 22 bases in between. The CDR3 loop reads CASSVAVSESPHIGELFF. In DNA, the CDR3 is TGTGCCAGCAGCGTAGCCGTTAGCGAGTCTCCCCACATCGGGGAGCTGTTTTTT.

The rearrangement joins TRBV5-4 to TRBJ2-7, with 10 bases that match TRBD1. After removal of 3 bases from V and 2 bases from J, the junction contained 5 bases not matched to a gene. From germline, CDR1 is SGHNT and CDR2 YYREEE (reference sequence). The CDR3 has 15 residues. The CDR3 loop reads CASSSGTGAPYEQYF. Written as DNA, the CDR3 is TGTGCCAGCAGCTCCGGGACAGGGGCACCCTACGAGCAGTACTTC.

The chain combines TRBV18 with TRBJ2-1, with TRBD2 matching 12 bases. The CDR3 has 15 residues. V was clipped by 6 bases and J by 10 bases; unmatched bases: 10. Per germline, CDR1 KGHSH and CDR2 LQKENI. The CDR3 DNA reads TGTGCCAGCTCCCCCCTAGCGGGAGGGCCAGGAGAGCAGTTCTTC. Amino acid sequence: CASSPLAGGPGEQFF.

This clone was observed a handful of times. V and J are TRBV7-2 and TRBJ1-2, with a weak D call TRBD1 (6 bases). This CDR3 spans 17 amino acids. CDR1 is SGHTA, CDR2 FQGNSA, per germline. Between the trimmed V and J ends, which lost 5 bases and 2 bases, there was a span of 21 bases. The CDR3 loop is CASSLRDVGQQNYGYTF. The CDR3 coding sequence is TGTGCCAGCAGCCTTAGGGATGTGGGACAACAGAACTATGGCTACACCTTC.

This clone occurred once. The chain has TRBV29-1 and TRBJ1-2; 7 nucleotides agree with TRBD1. J was trimmed by 4 bases and V by 7 bases; bases with no gene match: 6. Germline loops: CDR1 SQVTM, CDR2 ANQGSEA. This CDR3 has 12 amino acids. DNA for the CDR3: TGCAGCGGCCAGACAGGGATCTATGGCTACACCTTC. Translated: CSGQTGIYGYTF.

The chain recombines TRBV7-9 with TRBJ1-2, with 8 bases aligning to TRBD1. The trim removed 0 bases at V and 6 bases at J, leaving 6 bases unmatched. CDR3 length equals 15 residues. The germline gives CDR1 SEHNR, CDR2 FQNEAQ (reference sequence). The CDR3 loop reads CASSLAQGAHHGYTF. The CDR3 coding sequence is TGTGCCAGCAGCTTAGCCCAGGGGGCGCATCATGGCTACACCTTC.

The rearrangement uses TRBV5-5 and TRBJ2-7; perhaps TRBD1 as D (5 bases). V was shortened by 4 bases and J by 6 bases, with 20 bases between the two germline ends. This CDR3 is 15 amino acids long. Germline V CDR1 and CDR2: SGHKS, YYEKEE (reference sequence). For the CDR3, the DNA is TGTGCCAGCAGCGGAAGACAGCTACCATCGTCCGAGCAGTACTTC. Its translation: CASSGRQLPSSEQYF.

This clone was detected only a few times. CDR3 sequence: CASGSTTEAFF. CDR3 DNA sequence: TGTGCTAGTGGGAGTACGACTGAAGCTTTCTTT. The chain couples TRBV12-5 to TRBJ1-1, with no clear D. The CDR3 covers 11 residues. The ends were cut back, 6 bases at V and 5 bases at J, with 7 bases in the middle. CDR1 is LGHNT, CDR2 FRNRAP, per germline.

This chain joins TRBV24-1 and TRBJ2-1, with a weak D call TRBD1 (6 bases). The germline V gene has CDR1 KGHDR and CDR2 SFDVKD. The V end lost 0 bases, the J end lost 5 bases, and 7 bases lay between the germline ends. This CDR3 contains 14 residues. The CDR3 is CATSDLTGNNEQFF. In DNA, the CDR3 is TGTGCCACCAGTGATTTGACAGGGAACAATGAGCAGTTCTTC.

The chain joins TRBV7-9 to TRBJ2-5, with D tentatively TRBD2 (5 bases). Germline V gene lookup returns CDR1 SEHNR and CDR2 FQNEAQ (reference sequence). The ends were cut back, 3 bases at V and 0 bases at J, with 14 bases in the middle. The CDR3 has 16 amino acids. In DNA, the CDR3 is TGTGCCAGCAGCTTCCTGGGGAGTCTGTACCAAGAGACCCAGTACTTC. Protein product: CASSFLGSLYQETQYF. Full variable domain (remainder filled in from reference TRBV7-9 and TRBJ2-5): DTGVSQNPRHKITKRGQNVTFRCDPISEHNRLYWYRQTLGQGPEFLTYFQNEAQLEKSRLLSDRFSAERPKGSFSTLEIQRTEQGDSAMYLCASSFLGSLYQETQYFGPGTRLLVL.

The chain combines TRBV19 with TRBJ2-1, with D perhaps matching TRBD2 (5 bases). CDR1 is LNHDA and CDR2 is SQIVND in the germline V gene (reference sequence). This CDR3 is built from 11 residues. V shed 8 bases and J shed 3 bases, with 5 bases lying between them. CDR3 in amino acids: CASGLYNEQFF. The CDR3 DNA reads as TGTGCCAGTGGACTCTACAATGAGCAGTTCTTC.

This clone has a handful of counts. The chain links TRBV7-2 to TRBJ2-1, with D perhaps matching TRBD2 (6 bases). The CDR3 totals 17 residues. Trimming stripped 1 base from V and 3 bases from J, with 16 bases between. In germline, CDR1 is SGHTA, CDR2 FQGNSA. The DNA of the CDR3 is TGTGCCAGCAGCTTAGGCGTGGCCGGGAGAGGCTACAATGAGCAGTTCTTC. This translates into CASSLGVAGRGYNEQFF.